These 2 T cell receptor beta chains came from one sample sequenced in a study of T-cell memory formation after mild COVID-19. TCRdb recomputed calls from the 5' RACE reads with MiXCR, one row per CDR3 protein. The sample includes roughly 250,000 distinct CDR3 sequences, 16% of them seen just once. Sample: PBMCs or a T cell subset sorted from them (not recorded which). These receptor sequences come from a man younger than 30 who had mild COVID-19 (a few samples of this study predate the infection). Cell type and time point are not known.

The CDR3 bases are TGTGCCAGCAGACCGACAGGACTCAATGAGCAGTTCTTC. Translated, it gives CASRPTGLNEQFF. The V gene is TRBV6-2 or TRBV6-3, the J gene TRBJ2-1; a possible D gene is TRBD1 (6 bases). V lost 6 bases to trimming and J lost 6 bases, with 12 bases between them. The V gene's germline CDR1 is MNHEY and CDR2 SVGEGT. The CDR3 length is 13 residues.

This clonotype was observed a handful of times. This chain connects TRBV7-9 to TRBJ2-1; 12 bases are a match to TRBD2. The CDR3 consists of 17 residues. Germline lookup yields CDR1 SEHNR and CDR2 FQNEAQ (reference sequence). Trimming took 5 bases from V and 5 from J; bases not matched to a gene: 10. DNA for the CDR3: TGTGCCAGCAGCACCCGTCTGACTAGCGGGGGTCACAATGAGCAGTTCTTC. Translating gives CASSTRLTSGGHNEQFF.